This T cell receptor beta chain was recorded in a study of CD8+ T cells in alopecia areata. Study-wide results and limits: Sharing of TCR sequences between patients (possibly for HLA-related reasons) was less clear than in mice. Resident alphabeta T-cell populations of normal skin are likewise subject to sequencing in scalp samples. Clonality in lesional scalp, especially alopecia totalis/universalis, exceeded that of normal scalp.

Following extraction, RNA underwent reverse transcription to cDNA, which served as the sequencing template. TCRdb's copy holds only in-frame clones and misses some; the assay was immunoSEQ multiplex PCR. The table records roughly 200,000 clones, around three fifths of them present only once. A few counts support this clone. Its antigen is unknown. Trimming took 5 bases from V and 4 from J, leaving 3 bases between them. The germline V gene has CDR1 MNHEY and CDR2 SMNVEV (reference sequence). This CDR3 is built from 11 residues. Source material: CD8+ T cells sorted from blood. The chain has TRBV27 and TRBJ2-1; D call uncertain. The TCR sequence derives from a human donor in good health. CDR3 in DNA: TGTGCCAGCAGTGATTACAATGAGCAGTTCTTC. As protein: CASSDYNEQFF.